This TCR beta chain was recovered during a study of T cell changes during pregnancy in multiple sclerosis. Clones were sequenced by immunoSEQ multiplex PCR, and TCRdb holds only the in-frame ones, with some missing. The table lists tens of thousands of clones, around 88% of them singletons. Germline lookup yields CDR1 SEHNR and CDR2 FQNEAQ (reference sequence). This CDR3 contains 16 residues. V lost 7 bases to trimming and J lost 1 base; unmatched junction nucleotides: 11. The source was CD4+ T cells from peripheral blood mononuclear cells, collected in the first trimester of pregnancy. This TCR came from a female donor in good health, enrolled as a control in a pregnancy study. V usage is TRBV7-9 and J usage is TRBJ2-3; 7 nucleotides agree with TRBD2. CDR3 bases: TGTGCCAGCACCCTTTATGCGGGGGTAGGCACAGATACGCAGTATTTT. It is translated as CASTLYAGVGTDTQYF.